The present TCR beta chain was sequenced within a study of cytomegalovirus exposure and HLA in healthy donors. On the study more broadly: Genotyping showed approximately 81% of fewer than 500 donors falling in the Caucasian-associated ancestry cluster.

With regard to this clone: Its antigen is still unknown.

Study results and limitations: Analyzed later, most CMV-associated TCR beta chains appeared HLA-restricted. The listing of about 150 TCR beta chains classed them as cytomegalovirus-associated. It was assumed in the presence/absence analyses that sequencing depth was roughly uniform across donors.

CDR3 length: 16 residues. The ends were cut back, 3 bases at V and 5 bases at J, with 18 bases in the middle. Germline assignment: CDR1 ENHRY and CDR2 SYGVKD. The PCR used 60 Vbeta and 13 Jbeta primers. The assay was immunoSEQ multiplex PCR, and TCRdb's table has in-frame clones only and misses some. This sample has about 180,000 clones, with 77% found just once. The chain links TRBV10-3 to TRBJ2-3; D might be TRBD1 (7 bases). This TCR derives from a man between 18 and 29 years old in good health and CMV-seronegative. The sample consisted of PBMCs. The CDR3 sequence is CAISEFPGQGGDTQYF. The CDR3 DNA reads TGTGCCATCAGTGAATTCCCGGGGCAGGGGGGAGATACGCAGTATTTT.